The 21 T cell receptor beta chains below all came from one sample that was sequenced in a study of T cell responses to AZD1222 COVID-19 vaccine. Sequencing was performed with immunoSEQ multiplex PCR; in TCRdb, only in-frame clones are kept and a portion is missing. Altogether approximately 42,000 clones are present, 70% to 90% being singletons, with the ten largest covering around a quarter. The sequencing used peripheral blood, collected 28 days after the second AZD1222 dose. Source of these receptors: an adult who received the AZD1222 COVID-19 vaccine.

This rearrangement joins TRBV2 to TRBJ1-2; no clear D. Germline-derived CDR1 and CDR2 are SNHLY and FYNNEI. Trimming pared 2 bases from V and 1 base from J, leaving 5 bases between. The CDR3 consists of 13 residues. CDR3 loop: CASSESFNYGYTF. Here the CDR3 DNA reads TGTGCCAGCAGTGAAAGCTTTAACTATGGCTACACCTTC. The full variable domain, its missing parts supplied by reference TRBV2 and TRBJ1-2, is EPEVTQTPSHQVTQMGQEVILRCVPISNHLYFYWYRQILGQKVEFLVSFYNNEISEKSEIFDDQFSVERPDGSNFTLKIRSTKLEDSAMYFCASSESFNYGYTFGSGTRLTVV.

This rearrangement joins TRBV25-1 to TRBJ2-1; 9 bases line up with TRBD1. In germline, CDR1 is MGHDK, CDR2 SYGVNS. J lost 8 bases, V lost 4 bases, and 12 bases had no gene match. This CDR3 is built from 16 residues. The CDR3: CASSVQTGGGVHEQFF. CDR3 coding DNA: TGTGCCAGCAGTGTACAGACAGGGGGTGGGGTCCATGAGCAGTTCTTC.

The rearrangement links TRBV15 to TRBJ2-7, with 7 nucleotides matching TRBD1. The V gene end was trimmed by 0 bases and the J gene end by 2 bases; junction bases not matched to a gene: 4. The CDR3 consists of 15 residues. Germline V gene lookup returns CDR1 LNHNV and CDR2 YYDKDF (reference sequence). CDR3 sequence reads: CATSREGTEPYEQYF. The CDR3 nucleotides read TGTGCCACCAGCAGAGAAGGGACAGAGCCCTACGAGCAGTACTTC.

The gene calls are TRBV5-4 and TRBJ1-2, with a tentative D call TRBD1 (5 bases). With 0 bases removed from V and 0 bases from J, the gap between germline ends came to 9 bases. CDR1 SGHNT and CDR2 YYREEE come from the germline V gene (reference sequence). The CDR3 runs to 15 residues. In DNA, the CDR3 is TGTGCCAGCAGCTTGGAGCAGGGACCTAACTATGGCTACACCTTC. Translating gives CASSLEQGPNYGYTF.

This clone was recorded a few times. The genes are TRBV7-3 and TRBJ1-6, with D perhaps matching TRBD1 (5 bases). V was shortened by 5 bases and J by 5 bases, with 13 bases between the two germline ends. The germline V gene encodes CDR1 SGHTA and CDR2 FQGTGA. The CDR3 loop spans 15 amino acids. The CDR3 nucleotides read TGTGCCAGCAGCCTAGGGGCCAGCGATAATTCACCCCTCCACTTT. The encoded protein is CASSLGASDNSPLHF.

The rearrangement uses TRBV18 and TRBJ1-2, with D possibly being TRBD1 (5 bases). Trimming shortened V by 4 bases and J by 4 bases, and 7 bases separated the two germline ends. There are 12 residues in the CDR3. Germline values: CDR1 KGHSH, CDR2 LQKENI. The CDR3 DNA is TGTGCCAGCTCACTCGACAGCTATGGCTACACCTTC. Translated: CASSLDSYGYTF.

V and J are TRBV28 and TRBJ1-4, with D possibly being TRBD1 (5 bases). The CDR3 spans 15 residues. Germline V gene data show CDR1 as MDHEN and CDR2 as SYDVKM. Trimming took 5 bases from V and 6 from J, leaving 16 bases between them. The CDR3 is CASSIPQGHDEKLFF. DNA of the CDR3: TGTGCCAGCAGTATTCCGCAGGGTCATGATGAAAAACTGTTTTTT.

This clone has only one observation. The rearrangement joins TRBV4-2 to TRBJ2-2; possibly TRBD1 for D (5 bases). CDR1 LGHNA and CDR2 YNFKEQ come from the germline V gene. CDR3 length: 17 residues. Trimming removed 0 bases at V and 0 bases at J, with 11 bases between. The DNA for the CDR3 is TGTGCCAGCAGCCAAGAGGTTAGGGGTCCGAACACCGGGGAGCTGTTTTTT. Translation gives CASSQEVRGPNTGELFF.

The V gene is TRBV3-1 (or the pseudogene TRBV3-2), the J gene TRBJ2-3, with TRBD2 matching over 10 bases. Germline CDR1 is LGHDT and CDR2 is YNNKEL (reference sequence). Germline trimming cut 0 bases from V and 2 bases from J; bases unmatched to any gene: 2. This CDR3 has 16 amino acids. CDR3 nucleotides: TGTGCCAGCAGCCAAGAAACTAGCGGGAACACAGATACGCAGTATTTT. It specifies CASSQETSGNTDTQYF.

The V gene is TRBV27, the J gene TRBJ1-2; D gene uncertain. This CDR3 comprises 12 residues. Trimming removed 8 bases at V and 8 bases at J, with 15 bases between. The germline V gene has CDR1 MNHEY and CDR2 SMNVEV (reference sequence). The CDR3 here is CASRRAGRGYTF. The CDR3, as DNA: TGTGCCAGCCGGAGGGCCGGCCGGGGCTACACCTTC.

The chain is built from TRBV7-8 and TRBJ1-2; D is uncertain. Trimming shortened V by 3 bases and J by 1 base, and 6 bases separated the two germline ends. The CDR3 loop spans 13 amino acids. From germline, CDR1 is SGHVS and CDR2 FQNEAQ. CDR3 sequence reads: CASSFSINYGYTF. CDR3 DNA: TGTGCCAGCAGCTTCTCAATTAACTATGGCTACACCTTC.

The CDR3 nucleotides read TGTGCCAGCAGCCGGACCCATTTTCAAAACGAGCAGTACTTC. Its translation is CASSRTHFQNEQYF. J is TRBJ2-7 and V is TRBV2; D gene ambiguous. Trimming cost V 6 bases and J 5 bases, with 17 bases left between them. The CDR3 has 14 residues. Germline values: CDR1 SNHLY, CDR2 FYNNEI.

The chain recombines TRBV5-1 with TRBJ2-3; the match to TRBD1 covers 9 bases. The junction had 3 bases not matched to a gene; V was cut back by 2 bases and J by 5 bases. The CDR3 covers 14 residues. Germline V lookup: CDR1 SGHRS, CDR2 YFSETQ. The DNA of the CDR3 is TGCGCCAGCAGCTTAGGACAGGGGTTAGATACGCAGTATTTT. Amino acid sequence: CASSLGQGLDTQYF. The whole variable domain, remainder taken from reference TRBV5-1 and TRBJ2-3, is KAGVTQTPRYLIKTRGQQVTLSCSPISGHRSVSWYQQTPGQGLQFLFEYFSETQRNKGNFPGRFSGRQFSNSRSEMNVSTLELGDSALYLCASSLGQGLDTQYFGPGTRLTVL.

V usage is TRBV4-3 and J usage is TRBJ1-1; D gene unclear. The V and J ends lost 5 bases and 1 base respectively, with 2 bases between them. The CDR3 totals 11 residues. Germline V gene data show CDR1 as LGHNA and CDR2 as YSLEER. CDR3 nucleotide sequence: TGCGCCAGCAGCTCGAACACTGAAGCTTTCTTT. Translation: CASSSNTEAFF.

This chain links TRBV29-1 with TRBJ2-7; possibly TRBD1 for D (5 bases). CDR3 size: 11 residues. V was cut by 6 bases and J by 7 bases, with 13 bases left in between. From germline, CDR1 is SQVTM and CDR2 ANQGSEA. The CDR3 DNA sequence: TGCAGCGTGACCAGGGTGGGGGAGCAGTACTTC. Protein: CSVTRVGEQYF.

The chain combines TRBV11-2 with TRBJ2-3, with 8 bases fitting TRBD2. The V and J ends lost 1 base and 2 bases, in that order; junction bases with no gene match: 2. In germline, CDR1 is SGHAT, CDR2 FQNNGV. The CDR3 contains 15 residues. CDR3 loop: CASSLVGGATDTQYF. CDR3 coding DNA: TGTGCCAGCAGCTTAGTCGGGGGGGCCACAGATACGCAGTATTTT. The whole variable domain, remainder taken from reference TRBV11-2 and TRBJ2-3, is EAGVAQSPRYKIIEKRQSVAFWCNPISGHATLYWYQQILGQGPKLLIQFQNNGVVDDSQLPKDRFSAERLKGVDSTLKIQPAKLEDSAVYLCASSLVGGATDTQYFGPGTRLTVL.

The chain is built from TRBV29-1 and TRBJ2-5; D not certain. The CDR3 is 12 residues long. Per the germline V gene, CDR1 is SQVTM and CDR2 is ANQGSEA. V was cut by 2 bases and J by 3 bases, with 7 bases left in between. CDR3 residues: CSVESREETQYF. The CDR3 nucleotides read TGCAGCGTTGAATCCAGAGAAGAGACCCAGTACTTC. Filled out from reference TRBV29-1 and TRBJ2-5, the complete variable domain reads SAVISQKPSRDICQRGTSLTIQCQVDSQVTMMFWYRQQPGQSLTLIATANQGSEATYESGFVIDKFPISRPNLTFSTLTVSNMSPEDSSIYLCSVESREETQYFGPGTRLLVL.

V and J are TRBV5-1 and TRBJ2-4; D might be TRBD1 (5 bases). The CDR3 spans 13 residues. Germline lookup yields CDR1 SGHRS and CDR2 YFSETQ. V lost 2 bases and J 6 bases, leaving 9 bases between the germline ends. Here the CDR3 reads CASSFGQGNIQYF. The DNA of the CDR3 is TGCGCCAGCAGCTTCGGGCAGGGAAACATTCAGTACTTC.

The chain combines TRBV12-3 or TRBV12-4 with TRBJ1-1, with D tentatively TRBD1 (6 bases). V lost 7 bases and J lost 4, with 10 bases in between. The CDR3 consists of 12 residues. CDR3 in amino acids: CASTGQPTEAFF. CDR3 DNA: TGTGCCAGCACCGGACAGCCCACTGAAGCTTTCTTT.

This sequence joins TRBV2 and TRBJ2-7; the D gene could be TRBD1 or TRBD2 (5 bases each). V was clipped by 6 bases and J by 4 bases, with 16 bases between them. This CDR3 contains 14 residues. Germline V gene data show CDR1 as SNHLY and CDR2 as FYNNEI. The CDR3 sequence: CASSRDPPGYEQYF. CDR3 DNA sequence: TGTGCCAGCAGCCGGGACCCGCCGGGATACGAGCAGTACTTC. Drawing the rest from reference TRBV2 and TRBJ2-7, the complete variable domain is EPEVTQTPSHQVTQMGQEVILRCVPISNHLYFYWYRQILGQKVEFLVSFYNNEISEKSEIFDDQFSVERPDGSNFTLKIRSTKLEDSAMYFCASSRDPPGYEQYFGPGTRLTVT.

The rearrangement uses TRBV6-2 or TRBV6-3 and TRBJ2-4; 12 bases line up with TRBD2. V trimming: 5 bases; J trimming: 0 bases; junction bases outside the gene matches: 5. CDR3 length equals 17 residues. Germline V CDR1 and CDR2: MNHEY, SVGEGT. CDR3 in DNA: TGTGCCAGCAGTCAATCGGGACTAGCGGGAGCCAAAAACATTCAGTACTTC. Its translation: CASSQSGLAGAKNIQYF.